This T cell receptor (beta chain) derives from a study of ipilimumab plus nivolumab after autologous stem cell transplantation. The germline V gene has CDR1 SGHTA and CDR2 FQGNSA. The CDR3 totals 15 residues. V was cut by 1 base and J by 6 bases, with 13 bases left in between. Here immunoSEQ multiplex PCR was the method, and the copy in TCRdb shows in-frame clones only, minus some. The profile shows roughly 2,400 clones, over 90% of them singletons. The specimen was PBMCs, collected in a trial of ipilimumab plus nivolumab as post-transplant consolidation. This sequence originates from a male donor with primary mediastinal lymphoma. The chain links TRBV7-2 to TRBJ2-1; D possibly corresponds to TRBD2 (6 bases). CDR3 coding DNA: TGTGCCAGCAGCTTAGTGACGGGAGCGGGCAATGAGCAGTTCTTC. Its translation: CASSLVTGAGNEQFF.